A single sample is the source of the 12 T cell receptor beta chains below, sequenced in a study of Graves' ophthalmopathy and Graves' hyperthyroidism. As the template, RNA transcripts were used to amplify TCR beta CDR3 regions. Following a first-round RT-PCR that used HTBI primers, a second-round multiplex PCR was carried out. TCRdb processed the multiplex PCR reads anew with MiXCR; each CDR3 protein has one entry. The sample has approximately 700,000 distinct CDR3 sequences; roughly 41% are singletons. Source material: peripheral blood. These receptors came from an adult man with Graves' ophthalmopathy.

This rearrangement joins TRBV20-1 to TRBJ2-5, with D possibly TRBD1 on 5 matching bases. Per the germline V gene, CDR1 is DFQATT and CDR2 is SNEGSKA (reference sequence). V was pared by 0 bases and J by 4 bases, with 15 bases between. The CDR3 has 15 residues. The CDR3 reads CSARDQRGGGETQYF. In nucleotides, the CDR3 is TGCAGTGCTAGAGATCAAAGGGGCGGCGGAGAGACCCAGTACTTC.

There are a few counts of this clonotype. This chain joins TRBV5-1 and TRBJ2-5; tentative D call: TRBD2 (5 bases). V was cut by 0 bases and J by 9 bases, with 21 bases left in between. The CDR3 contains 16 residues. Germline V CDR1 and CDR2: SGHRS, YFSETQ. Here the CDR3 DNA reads TGCGCCAGCAGCTTGGCGTCTCGGGAAGCCCTTTTTCCCCAGTACTTC. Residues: CASSLASREALFPQYF. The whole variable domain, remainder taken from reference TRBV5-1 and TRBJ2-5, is KAGVTQTPRYLIKTRGQQVTLSCSPISGHRSVSWYQQTPGQGLQFLFEYFSETQRNKGNFPGRFSGRQFSNSRSEMNVSTLELGDSALYLCASSLASREALFPQYFGPGTRLLVL.

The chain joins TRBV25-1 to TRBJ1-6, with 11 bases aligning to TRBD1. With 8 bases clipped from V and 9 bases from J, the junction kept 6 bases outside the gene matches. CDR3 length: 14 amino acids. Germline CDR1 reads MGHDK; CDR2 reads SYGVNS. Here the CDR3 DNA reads TGTGCCAGCCTCGCCGGGACAGGGGGTTCACCCCTCCACTTT. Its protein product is CASLAGTGGSPLHF.

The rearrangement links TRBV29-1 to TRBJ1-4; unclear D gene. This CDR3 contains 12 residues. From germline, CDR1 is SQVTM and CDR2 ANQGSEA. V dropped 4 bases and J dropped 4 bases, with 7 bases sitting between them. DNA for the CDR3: TGCAGCGTTGTGGGTCTTAATGAAAAACTGTTTTTT. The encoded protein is CSVVGLNEKLFF.

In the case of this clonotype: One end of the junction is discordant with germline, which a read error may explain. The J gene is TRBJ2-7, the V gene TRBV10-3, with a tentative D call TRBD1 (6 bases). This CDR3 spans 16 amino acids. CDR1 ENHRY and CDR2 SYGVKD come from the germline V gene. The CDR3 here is CASSYLGHEASYEQYF. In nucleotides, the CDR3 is TGTGCCAGCAGTTACTTGGGACACGAAGCCTCCTACGAGCAGTACTTC.

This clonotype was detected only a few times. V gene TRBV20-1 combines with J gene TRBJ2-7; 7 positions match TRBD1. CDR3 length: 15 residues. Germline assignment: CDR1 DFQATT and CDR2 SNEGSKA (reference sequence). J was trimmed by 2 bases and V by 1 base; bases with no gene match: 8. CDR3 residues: CSARVPGQSAYEQYF. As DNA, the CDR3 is TGCAGTGCTAGAGTCCCGGGACAGTCGGCCTACGAGCAGTACTTC.

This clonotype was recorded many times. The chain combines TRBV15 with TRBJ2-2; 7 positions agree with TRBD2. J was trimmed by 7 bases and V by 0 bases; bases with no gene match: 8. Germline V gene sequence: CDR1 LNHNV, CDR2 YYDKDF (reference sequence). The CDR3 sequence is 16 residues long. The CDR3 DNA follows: TGTGCCACCAGCAGAGATGGACTAGACAACGTCGGGGAGCTGTTTTTT. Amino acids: CATSRDGLDNVGELFF.

The CDR3 loop reads CSVEQGTDYEQYF. The CDR3 DNA reads as TGCAGCGTTGAACAGGGGACCGACTACGAGCAGTACTTC. This chain links TRBV29-1 with TRBJ2-7, with D perhaps TRBD1 (6 bases). Germline CDR1 and CDR2: SQVTM and ANQGSEA. This CDR3 comprises 13 residues. Trimming took off 2 bases at V and 3 bases at J, with 11 bases between the two ends.

The CDR3 loop is CASKKTTGSYGYTF. The CDR3 DNA is TGTGCCAGCAAAAAAACGACAGGGAGTTATGGCTACACCTTC. The chain joins TRBV12-3 or TRBV12-4 to TRBJ1-2; 7 bases are a match to TRBD1. V trimming: 7 bases; J trimming: 5 bases; junction bases outside the gene matches: 10. The CDR3 extends over 14 amino acids.

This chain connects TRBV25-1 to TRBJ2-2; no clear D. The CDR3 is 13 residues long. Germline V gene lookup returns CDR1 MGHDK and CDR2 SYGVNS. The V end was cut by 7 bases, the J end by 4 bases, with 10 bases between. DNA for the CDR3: TGTGCCAGCACCGGCAGGAGCACCGGGGAGCTGTTTTTT. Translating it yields CASTGRSTGELFF.

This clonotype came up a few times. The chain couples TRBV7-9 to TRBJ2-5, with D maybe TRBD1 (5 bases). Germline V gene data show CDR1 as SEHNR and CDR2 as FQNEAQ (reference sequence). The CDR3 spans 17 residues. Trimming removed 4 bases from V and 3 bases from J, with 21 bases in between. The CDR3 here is CASSYYVGVPGEETQYF. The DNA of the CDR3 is TGTGCCAGCAGCTATTATGTAGGGGTTCCTGGGGAAGAGACCCAGTACTTC.

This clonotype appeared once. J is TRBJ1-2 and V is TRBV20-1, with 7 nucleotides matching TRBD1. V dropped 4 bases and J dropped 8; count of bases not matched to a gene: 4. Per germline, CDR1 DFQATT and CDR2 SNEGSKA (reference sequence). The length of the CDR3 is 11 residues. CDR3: CSANDRDGYTF. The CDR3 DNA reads TGCAGTGCTAATGACAGGGACGGCTACACCTTC.